The rows below give T cell receptor beta chains drawn from one sample of a study of cytomegalovirus exposure and HLA in healthy donors. TCRdb keeps only in-frame clones here, not all; method: immunoSEQ multiplex PCR. The data show around 140,000 clones, about 75% seen once. The sequenced material came from PBMCs. These TCRs come from a man aged 35-49 years in good health and CMV-seronegative. Both conserved end residues are part of each CDR3. Clone size, where shown, is once, few, many, or a class for clones that have expanded.

cdr3_aa	clone_size	v_call	j_call
CASSSTGRNEQYF	.	TRBV9	TRBJ2-7
CASSPSQGPNEQFF	.	TRBV18	TRBJ2-1
CASSPSVTGNTIYF	.	TRBV27	TRBJ1-3
CASSFLDRENTEAFF	.	TRBV28	TRBJ1-1
CASSLVSGNTEAFF	once	TRBV7-2	TRBJ1-1
CASSSGQGLDTQYF	.	TRBV7-3	TRBJ2-3
CASSFNSKAGYTF	.	TRBV5-1	TRBJ1-2
CASRPQGSSYEQYF	.	TRBV7-2	TRBJ2-7
CASSFVGGYTF	once	TRBV5-4	TRBJ1-2
CASSPGTAGPQHF	.	TRBV5-1	TRBJ1-5